This entry describes one TCR beta chain. What it binds is not known. The record originates from a study of T cells in localized non-small cell lung cancer. The data were produced by immunoSEQ multiplex PCR, yet TCRdb's version contains in-frame clones alone and is incomplete. This table has 8,800 or so clones, around 42% appearing once. The CDR3 totals 13 residues. CDR1 and CDR2 from the germline V gene are KGHSH and LQKENI. Trimming removed 3 bases from V and 8 bases from J, with 13 bases in between. Study outcomes and limitations: Measurement of T cell clonality placed uninvolved adjacent lung highest, above the level in tumor. Adjacent lung held a median about 57 of the top 100 tumor clones. Heterogeneity stays possible, as sequencing covered only one tumor region.

The clonotype was recovered from a woman aged 40 to 75 with stage I lung adenocarcinoma. Sequenced here: lymph node tissue, sampled before any cancer treatment. The genes are TRBV18 and TRBJ1-1, with D possibly TRBD1 on 6 matching bases. CDR3 nucleotide sequence: TGTGCCAGCTCACCCTCTCGGGGGCAAGAAGCTTTCTTT. Amino acid sequence: CASSPSRGQEAFF.